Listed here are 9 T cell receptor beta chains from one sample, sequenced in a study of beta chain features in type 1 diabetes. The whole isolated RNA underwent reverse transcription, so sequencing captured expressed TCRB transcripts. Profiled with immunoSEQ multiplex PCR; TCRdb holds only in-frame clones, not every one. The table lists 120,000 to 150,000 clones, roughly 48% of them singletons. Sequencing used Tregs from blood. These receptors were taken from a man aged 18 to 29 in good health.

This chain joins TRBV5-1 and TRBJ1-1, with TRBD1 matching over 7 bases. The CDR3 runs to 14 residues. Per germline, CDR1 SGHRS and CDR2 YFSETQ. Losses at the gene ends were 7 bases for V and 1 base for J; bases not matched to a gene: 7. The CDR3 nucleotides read TGCGCCAGCCGACCCGGGACAGCGAACACTGAAGCTTTCTTT. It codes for CASRPGTANTEAFF.

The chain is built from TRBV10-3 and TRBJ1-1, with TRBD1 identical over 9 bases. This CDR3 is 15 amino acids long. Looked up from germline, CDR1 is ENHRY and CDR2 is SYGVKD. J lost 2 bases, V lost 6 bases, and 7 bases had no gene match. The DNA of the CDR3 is TGTGCCATCAGAAAACCGGGACAGGGTAACACTGAAGCTTTCTTT. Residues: CAIRKPGQGNTEAFF.

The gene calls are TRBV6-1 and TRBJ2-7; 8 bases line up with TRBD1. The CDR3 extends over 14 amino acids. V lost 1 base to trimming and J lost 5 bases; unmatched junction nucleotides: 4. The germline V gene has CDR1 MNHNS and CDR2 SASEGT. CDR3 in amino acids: CASSEGRGRHEQYF. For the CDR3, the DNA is TGTGCCAGCAGTGAAGGCAGGGGGCGTCACGAGCAGTACTTC.

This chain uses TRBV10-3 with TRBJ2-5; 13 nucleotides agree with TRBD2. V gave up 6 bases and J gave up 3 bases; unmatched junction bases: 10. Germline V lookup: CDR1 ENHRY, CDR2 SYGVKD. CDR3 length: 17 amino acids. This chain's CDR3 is CAIRGGTSGTAEETQYF. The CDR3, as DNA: TGTGCCATCAGGGGGGGGACTAGCGGGACTGCGGAAGAGACCCAGTACTTC.

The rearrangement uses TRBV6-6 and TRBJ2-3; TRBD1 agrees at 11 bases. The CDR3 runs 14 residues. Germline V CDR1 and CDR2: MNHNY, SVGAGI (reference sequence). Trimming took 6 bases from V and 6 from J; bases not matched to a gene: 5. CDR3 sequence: CASRGTGGRDTQYF. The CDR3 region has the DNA TGTGCCAGCAGGGGGACAGGGGGTCGCGATACGCAGTATTTT.

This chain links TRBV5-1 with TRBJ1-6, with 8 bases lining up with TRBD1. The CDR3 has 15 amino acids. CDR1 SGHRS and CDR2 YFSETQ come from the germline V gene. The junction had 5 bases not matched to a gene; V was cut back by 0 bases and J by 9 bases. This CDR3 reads CASSLEPTGGSPLHF. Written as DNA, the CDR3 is TGCGCCAGCAGCTTGGAACCTACAGGGGGTTCACCCCTCCACTTT.

CDR3 in DNA: TGTGCCACCAGCAGAGAGTTCCGGGGCACTGAAGCTTTCTTT. It translates to CATSREFRGTEAFF. The V gene is TRBV15, the J gene TRBJ1-1; no clear D. V shed 0 bases and J shed 4 bases, with 9 bases lying between them. CDR3 length equals 14 residues. Germline loops: CDR1 LNHNV, CDR2 YYDKDF (reference sequence).

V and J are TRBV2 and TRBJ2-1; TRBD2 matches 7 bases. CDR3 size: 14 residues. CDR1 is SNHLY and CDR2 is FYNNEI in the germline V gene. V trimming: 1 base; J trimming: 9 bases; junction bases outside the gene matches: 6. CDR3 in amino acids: CASSEEGGVGEQFF. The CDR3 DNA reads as TGTGCCAGCAGTGAAGAGGGAGGGGTGGGTGAGCAGTTCTTC.

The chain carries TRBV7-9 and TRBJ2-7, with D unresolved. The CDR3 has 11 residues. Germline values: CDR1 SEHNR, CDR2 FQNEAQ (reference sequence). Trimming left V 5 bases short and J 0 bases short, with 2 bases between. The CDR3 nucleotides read TGTGCCAGCAGCCACTCCTACGAGCAGTACTTC. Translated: CASSHSYEQYF.